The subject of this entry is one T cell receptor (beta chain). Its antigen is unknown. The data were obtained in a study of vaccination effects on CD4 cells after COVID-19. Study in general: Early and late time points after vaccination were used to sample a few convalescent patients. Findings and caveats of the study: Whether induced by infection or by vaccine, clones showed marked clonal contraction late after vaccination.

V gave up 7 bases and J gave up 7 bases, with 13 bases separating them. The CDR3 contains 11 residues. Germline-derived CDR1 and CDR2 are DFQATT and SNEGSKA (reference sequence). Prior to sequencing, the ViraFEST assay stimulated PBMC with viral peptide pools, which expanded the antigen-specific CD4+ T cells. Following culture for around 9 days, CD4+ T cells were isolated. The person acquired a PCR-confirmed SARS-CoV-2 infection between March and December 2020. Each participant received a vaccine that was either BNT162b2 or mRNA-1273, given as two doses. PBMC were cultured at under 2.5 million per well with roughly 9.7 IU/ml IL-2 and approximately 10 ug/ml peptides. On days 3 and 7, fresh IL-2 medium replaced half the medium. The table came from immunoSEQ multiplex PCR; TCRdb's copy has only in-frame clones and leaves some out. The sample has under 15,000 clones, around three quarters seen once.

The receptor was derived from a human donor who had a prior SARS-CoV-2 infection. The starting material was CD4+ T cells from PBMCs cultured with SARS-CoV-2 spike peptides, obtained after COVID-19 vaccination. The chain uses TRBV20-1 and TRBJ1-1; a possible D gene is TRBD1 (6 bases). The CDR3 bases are TGCAGTGGAAGAAGGGGGGGTGAAGCTTTCTTT. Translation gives CSGRRGGEAFF.